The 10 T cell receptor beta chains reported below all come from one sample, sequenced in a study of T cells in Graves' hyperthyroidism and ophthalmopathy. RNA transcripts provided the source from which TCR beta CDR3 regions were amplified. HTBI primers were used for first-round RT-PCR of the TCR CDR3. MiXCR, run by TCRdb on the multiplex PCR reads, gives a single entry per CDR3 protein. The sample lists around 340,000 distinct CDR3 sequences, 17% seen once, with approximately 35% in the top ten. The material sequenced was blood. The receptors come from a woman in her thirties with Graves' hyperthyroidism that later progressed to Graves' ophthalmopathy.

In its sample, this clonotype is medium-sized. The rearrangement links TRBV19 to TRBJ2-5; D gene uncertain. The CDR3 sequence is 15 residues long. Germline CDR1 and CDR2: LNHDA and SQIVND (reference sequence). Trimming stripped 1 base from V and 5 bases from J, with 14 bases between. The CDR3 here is CASSIGKGYTETQYF. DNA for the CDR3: TGTGCCAGTAGTATAGGAAAGGGTTATACGGAGACCCAGTACTTC.

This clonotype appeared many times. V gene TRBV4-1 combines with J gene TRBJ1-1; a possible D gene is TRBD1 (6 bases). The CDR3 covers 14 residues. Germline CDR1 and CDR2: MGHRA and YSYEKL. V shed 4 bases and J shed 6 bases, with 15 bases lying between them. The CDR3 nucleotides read TGCGCCAGCAGCCGAGCTACAGGGAATGCTGAAGCTTTCTTT. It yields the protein CASSRATGNAEAFF.

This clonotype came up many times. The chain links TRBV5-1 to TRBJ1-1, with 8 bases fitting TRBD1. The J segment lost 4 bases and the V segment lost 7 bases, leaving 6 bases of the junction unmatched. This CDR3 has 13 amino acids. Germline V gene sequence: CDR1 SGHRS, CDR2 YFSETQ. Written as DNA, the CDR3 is TGCGCCAGCGAGACAGGGGCAGGCACTGAAGCTTTCTTT. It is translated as CASETGAGTEAFF.

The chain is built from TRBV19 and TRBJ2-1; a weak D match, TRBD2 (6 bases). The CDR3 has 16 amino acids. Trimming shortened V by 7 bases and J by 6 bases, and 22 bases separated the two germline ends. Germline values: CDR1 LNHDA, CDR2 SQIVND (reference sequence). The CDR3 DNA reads TGTGCCAGTACCTCAATAGGCGGGATCAGTCTCAATGAGCAGTTCTTC. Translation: CASTSIGGISLNEQFF.

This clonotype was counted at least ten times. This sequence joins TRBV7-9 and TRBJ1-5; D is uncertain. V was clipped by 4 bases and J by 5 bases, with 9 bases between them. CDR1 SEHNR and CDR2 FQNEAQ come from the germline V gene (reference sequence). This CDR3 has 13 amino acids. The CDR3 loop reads CASSSWADQPQHF. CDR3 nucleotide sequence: TGTGCCAGCAGCTCCTGGGCTGATCAGCCCCAGCATTTT.

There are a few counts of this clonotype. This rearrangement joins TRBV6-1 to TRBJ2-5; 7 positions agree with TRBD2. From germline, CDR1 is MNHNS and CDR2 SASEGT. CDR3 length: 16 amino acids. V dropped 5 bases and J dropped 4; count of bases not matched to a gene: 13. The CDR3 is CASSNDIGASGETQYF. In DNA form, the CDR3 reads TGTGCCAGCAGTAACGACATTGGGGCTAGCGGAGAGACCCAGTACTTC.

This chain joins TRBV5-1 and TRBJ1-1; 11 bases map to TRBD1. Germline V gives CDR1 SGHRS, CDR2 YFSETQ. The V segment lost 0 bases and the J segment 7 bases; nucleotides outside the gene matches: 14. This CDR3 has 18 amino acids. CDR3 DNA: TGCGCCAGCAGCTTGGATCCAGGACAGGGGGCCTCAGTTCTTGAAGCTTTCTTT. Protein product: CASSLDPGQGASVLEAFF. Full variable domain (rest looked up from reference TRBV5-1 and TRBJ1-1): KAGVTQTPRYLIKTRGQQVTLSCSPISGHRSVSWYQQTPGQGLQFLFEYFSETQRNKGNFPGRFSGRQFSNSRSEMNVSTLELGDSALYLCASSLDPGQGASVLEAFFGQGTRLTVV.

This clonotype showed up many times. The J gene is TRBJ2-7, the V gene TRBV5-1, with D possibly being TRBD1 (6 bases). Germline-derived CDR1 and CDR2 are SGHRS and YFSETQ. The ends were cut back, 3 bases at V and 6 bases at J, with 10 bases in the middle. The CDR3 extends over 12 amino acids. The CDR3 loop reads CASSWNRVEQYF. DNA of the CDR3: TGCGCCAGCAGCTGGAACAGGGTCGAGCAGTACTTC.

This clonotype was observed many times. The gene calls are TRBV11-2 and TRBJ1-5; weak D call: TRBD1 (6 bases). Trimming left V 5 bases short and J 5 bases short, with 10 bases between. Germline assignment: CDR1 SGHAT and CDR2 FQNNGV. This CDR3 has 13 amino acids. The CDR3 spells CASSPTGYQPQHF. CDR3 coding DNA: TGTGCCAGCAGCCCAACAGGGTATCAGCCCCAGCATTTT.

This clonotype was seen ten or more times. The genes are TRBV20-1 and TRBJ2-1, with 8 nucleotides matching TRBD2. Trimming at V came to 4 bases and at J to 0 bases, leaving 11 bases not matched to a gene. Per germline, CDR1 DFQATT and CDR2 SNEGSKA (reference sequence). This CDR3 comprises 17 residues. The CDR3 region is CSANRLATRNSYNEQFF. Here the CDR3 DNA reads TGCAGTGCTAACCGACTAGCGACCCGGAACTCCTACAATGAGCAGTTCTTC.